This T cell receptor beta chain was obtained from a study of T cell repertoires in cytomegalovirus infection. Study-level background: Public signatures in TCR beta pointed to CMV infection and matching HLA type. Findings of the study overall: Predominance within the ex vivo response was attributable to HLA-C-restricted CMV-specific TCR beta clonotypes.

CDR1 and CDR2 from the germline V gene are DFQATT and SNEGSKA (reference sequence). This CDR3 has 15 amino acids. V was clipped by 3 bases and J by 2 bases, with 16 bases between them. As to this clonotype: The antigen is not known.

TCRdb called the reads again in MiXCR, with one record for every CDR3 protein. The sample includes roughly 320,000 distinct CDR3 sequences, roughly a tenth of them seen just once. The sample taken for sequencing was PBMCs. The chain joins TRBV20-1 to TRBJ2-5, with D perhaps assigned TRBD1 or TRBD2 (5 bases each). This clonotype was sampled from a human donor in good health (CMV status not recorded). Some clones in this sample may be carry-over from other donors' samples. CDR3 protein: CSARTFGAGQETQYF. The CDR3 DNA reads as TGCAGTGCTAGGACCTTCGGGGCGGGTCAAGAGACCCAGTACTTC.